These T cell receptor beta chains were read from a single sample in a study of blood T cell repertoires in COVID-19. Profiling relied on immunoSEQ multiplex PCR, and the TCRdb table lists in-frame clones only, not all of them. This sample has 330,000 or so clones, with 89% found just once. Sequencing input: peripheral blood. The receptors stem from a woman aged 55-75 years with COVID-19, enrolled during active disease. Both conserved end residues are part of each CDR3. D genes are given only for firm matches. Size values are once, few and many counts, or a class for expanded clones, and some rows have none.

TRBJ1-6,TRBV7-9,once,NA,CASSLETGWDSPLHF,TGTGCCAGCAGCTTAGAGACAGGCTGGGATTCACCCCTCCACTTT
TRBJ1-1,TRBV15,NA,NA,CATSRDRAAEAFF,TGTGCCACCAGCAGAGACAGGGCGGCTGAAGCTTTCTTT
TRBJ2-1,TRBV12-3/TRBV12-4,NA,NA,CASSPGAYNEQFF,TGTGCCAGCAGTCCAGGGGCGTACAATGAGCAGTTCTTC
TRBJ1-4,TRBV27,NA,TRBD1,CASTQPAGTANEKLFF,TGTGCCAGCACCCAACCGGCGGGGACAGCTAATGAAAAACTGTTTTTT
TRBJ1-3,TRBV18,NA,NA,CASSPLPGRQIGNTIYF,TGTGCCAGCTCACCCCTACCCGGGAGGCAGATTGGAAACACCATATATTTT
TRBJ2-7,TRBV19,NA,NA,CASSIGSGTYEQYF,TGTGCCAGTAGTATAGGTAGCGGCACCTACGAGCAGTACTTC
TRBJ1-5,TRBV28,once,NA,CASSLFVQSYSNQPQHF,TGTGCCAGCAGTTTATTCGTCCAGTCTTATAGCAATCAGCCCCAGCATTTT
TRBJ1-3,TRBV15,NA,TRBD1,CATSTRTGLGNTIYF,TGTGCCACCAGCACCAGGACAGGTCTCGGAAACACCATATATTTT
TRBJ2-7,TRBV6-1,once,NA,CASSDQGGYEQYF,TGTGCCAGCAGTGATCAGGGAGGCTACGAGCAGTACTTC
TRBJ2-1,TRBV7-6,NA,TRBD2,CASSLVTPSGGNEQFF,TGTGCCAGCAGCTTAGTTACTCCTAGCGGGGGAAATGAGCAGTTCTTC
TRBJ1-6,TRBV28,few,NA,CASSPTAYFSSPLHF,TGTGCCAGCAGTCCGACAGCCTATTTTTCTTCACCCCTCCACTTT
TRBJ2-2,TRBV7-9,NA,NA,CASSLAREGVNTGELFF,TGTGCCAGCAGCTTAGCGCGCGAGGGAGTTAACACCGGGGAGCTGTTTTTT
TRBJ1-1,TRBV7-6,NA,NA,CASSSTQGTEAFF,TGTGCCAGCAGCTCGACCCAGGGTACTGAAGCTTTCTTT
TRBJ2-7,TRBV5-4,NA,TRBD2,CASSFIAGTQNEQYF,TGTGCCAGCAGCTTCATAGCGGGAACTCAAAACGAGCAGTACTTC
TRBJ2-1,TRBV6-5,NA,NA,CAVRGPFYNEQFF,TGTGCCGTCCGGGGTCCCTTCTACAATGAGCAGTTCTTC
TRBJ1-2,TRBV19,NA,TRBD1,CASRDRGGSGYTF,TGTGCCAGCCGGGACAGGGGAGGAAGTGGCTACACCTTC
TRBJ1-1,TRBV5-1,NA,TRBD1,CASTVGTGGFTEAFF,TGCGCCAGCACCGTGGGGACAGGGGGTTTTACTGAAGCTTTCTTT
TRBJ2-1,TRBV6-6,NA,NA,CASSYGVPGEEQFF,TGTGCCAGCAGTTACGGGGTGCCGGGAGAAGAGCAGTTCTTC
TRBJ1-3,TRBV19,NA,NA,CASSTPQVFGNTIYF,TGTGCCAGTAGTACGCCACAGGTGTTCGGAAACACCATATATTTT
TRBJ2-5,TRBV29-1,NA,TRBD1,CSVEEDRGLRWSETQYF,TGCAGCGTTGAAGAGGACAGGGGGCTCCGTTGGTCGGAGACCCAGTACTTC
TRBJ1-2,TRBV6-1,NA,NA,CASSEAGAGGGYTF,TGTGCCAGCAGTGAAGCGGGAGCGGGTGGTGGCTACACCTTC
TRBJ2-7,TRBV11-2,NA,NA,CASSLATESYEQYF,TGTGCCAGCAGCTTAGCAACAGAATCCTACGAGCAGTACTTC
TRBJ1-4,TRBV9,NA,NA,CASSAIGGEKLFF,TGTGCCAGCAGCGCAATAGGGGGTGAAAAACTGTTTTTT